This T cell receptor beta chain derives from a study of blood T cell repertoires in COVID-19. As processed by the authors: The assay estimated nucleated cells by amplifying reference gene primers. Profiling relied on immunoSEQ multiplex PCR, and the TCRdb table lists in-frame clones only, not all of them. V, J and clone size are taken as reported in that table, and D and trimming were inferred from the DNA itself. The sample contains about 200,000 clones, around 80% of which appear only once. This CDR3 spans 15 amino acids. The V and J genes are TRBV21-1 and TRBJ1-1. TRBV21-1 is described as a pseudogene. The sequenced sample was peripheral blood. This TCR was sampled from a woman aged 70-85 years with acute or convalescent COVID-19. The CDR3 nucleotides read TGTGCCAGCAGCAGACCCGGCAGGGAGGACACTGAAGCTTTCTTT. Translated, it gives CASSRPGREDTEAFF.